These T cell receptor beta chains were read from a single sample in a study of T cell clones after liver transplantation. TCRdb's copy holds only in-frame clones and misses some; the assay was immunoSEQ multiplex PCR. The data contain tens of thousands of clones, about two thirds of them singletons. This material consisted of CD4+ T cells from blood, taken before liver transplant. The receptors were gathered from a human donor who received a liver transplant. CDR3s include the opening cysteine and the closing phenylalanine or tryptophan. The D gene is left open where the match is weak. Size tells how often a clone was seen (once, few, many) or the class of an expanded clone, and some rows leave it out.

V gene: TRBV7-2
D gene: .
clone size: few
J gene: TRBJ1-2
CDR3 protein: CASSPGASRAYEGYTF
CDR3 DNA: TGTGCCAGCAGCCCGGGAGCCAGTAGGGCGTACGAGGGCTACACCTTC

V gene: TRBV6-6
D gene: .
clone size: few
J gene: TRBJ1-5
CDR3 protein: CASSTAPAGNQPQHF
CDR3 DNA: TGTGCCAGCAGTACCGCACCGGCGGGCAATCAGCCCCAGCATTTT

V gene: TRBV29-1
D gene: TRBD1
clone size: .
J gene: TRBJ1-3
CDR3 protein: CSAQGQGTTGGNTIYF
CDR3 DNA: TGCAGCGCACAGGGGCAGGGAACGACGGGCGGAAACACCATATATTTT

V gene: TRBV19
D gene: .
clone size: .
J gene: TRBJ1-1
CDR3 protein: CASSFKQEEAFF
CDR3 DNA: TGTGCCAGTTCTTTCAAACAGGAAGAAGCTTTCTTT

V gene: TRBV5-1
D gene: TRBD1
clone size: .
J gene: TRBJ2-1
CDR3 protein: CASSTSDRNNEQFF
CDR3 DNA: TGCGCCAGCAGCACCTCGGACAGGAACAATGAGCAGTTCTTC

V gene: TRBV9
D gene: TRBD1
clone size: many
J gene: TRBJ1-2
CDR3 protein: CASSADPGTGGIGRGYTF
CDR3 DNA: TGTGCCAGCAGCGCGGATCCCGGGACAGGGGGAATCGGTCGGGGCTACACCTTC

V gene: TRBV7-9
D gene: TRBD2
clone size: .
J gene: TRBJ2-7
CDR3 protein: CASSPGGYGYEQYF
CDR3 DNA: TGTGCCAGCAGCCCCGGGGGGTATGGGTACGAGCAGTACTTC

V gene: TRBV6-5
D gene: .
clone size: .
J gene: TRBJ2-7
CDR3 protein: CASSTRQAQVEQYF
CDR3 DNA: TGTGCCAGCAGCACCCGGCAGGCGCAGGTCGAGCAGTACTTC

V gene: TRBV19
D gene: TRBD2
clone size: .
J gene: TRBJ2-7
CDR3 protein: CASTNRNPGKRGSYEQYF
CDR3 DNA: TGTGCCAGTACAAACAGAAACCCCGGTAAGCGGGGCTCCTACGAGCAGTACTTC

V gene: TRBV7-9
D gene: .
clone size: .
J gene: TRBJ2-6
CDR3 protein: CASSSVAGISGANVLTF
CDR3 DNA: TGTGCCAGCAGCTCTGTAGCCGGAATCTCTGGGGCCAACGTCCTGACTTTC

V gene: TRBV28
D gene: .
clone size: .
J gene: TRBJ1-1
CDR3 protein: CASTPPLRQNEAFF
CDR3 DNA: TGTGCCAGCACCCCCCCCCTCCGACAGAATGAAGCTTTCTTT

V gene: TRBV27
D gene: .
clone size: .
J gene: TRBJ1-4
CDR3 protein: CASGGANGEKLFF
CDR3 DNA: TGTGCCAGCGGGGGCGCGAATGGAGAAAAACTGTTTTTT

V gene: TRBV7-8
D gene: TRBD1
clone size: .
J gene: TRBJ2-7
CDR3 protein: CASSFGTGAYEQYF
CDR3 DNA: TGTGCCAGCAGCTTCGGGACAGGGGCCTACGAGCAGTACTTC

V gene: TRBV5-1
D gene: .
clone size: .
J gene: TRBJ2-7
CDR3 protein: CASSLARTPYEQYF
CDR3 DNA: TGCGCCAGCAGCTTGGCCCGGACACCCTACGAGCAGTACTTC

V gene: TRBV2
D gene: .
clone size: few
J gene: TRBJ1-2
CDR3 protein: CASSEWRTGYTF
CDR3 DNA: TGTGCCAGCAGTGAATGGAGGACGGGCTACACCTTC

V gene: TRBV6-1
D gene: TRBD2
clone size: .
J gene: TRBJ2-7
CDR3 protein: CACRTSGSSSYEQYF
CDR3 DNA: TGTGCTTGTAGGACTAGCGGGTCAAGCTCCTACGAGCAGTACTTC

V gene: TRBV18
D gene: .
clone size: .
J gene: TRBJ2-5
CDR3 protein: CASSPYGGRETQYF
CDR3 DNA: TGTGCCAGCTCACCATACGGGGGGCGAGAGACCCAGTACTTC

V gene: TRBV13
D gene: .
clone size: few
J gene: TRBJ1-6
CDR3 protein: CASSLPNRNSPLHF
CDR3 DNA: TGTGCCAGCAGCCTCCCTAACAGGAATTCACCCCTCCACTTT

V gene: TRBV19
D gene: .
clone size: .
J gene: TRBJ1-5
CDR3 protein: CASSSDSPRAQHF
CDR3 DNA: TGTGCCAGTAGTTCGGACAGTCCCAGGGCCCAGCATTTT

V gene: TRBV11-3
D gene: TRBD2
clone size: .
J gene: TRBJ2-3
CDR3 protein: CASSSRTSGGQGDTQYF
CDR3 DNA: TGTGCCAGCAGCTCCCGGACTAGCGGGGGGCAAGGAGATACGCAGTATTTT

V gene: TRBV28
D gene: TRBD1
clone size: few
J gene: TRBJ2-7
CDR3 protein: CASGPGQGPPYEQYF
CDR3 DNA: TGTGCCAGCGGCCCCGGACAGGGCCCCCCCTACGAGCAGTACTTC

V gene: TRBV11-2
D gene: TRBD1
clone size: .
J gene: TRBJ1-1
CDR3 protein: CASSPWTGVTEAFF
CDR3 DNA: TGTGCCAGCAGCCCCTGGACAGGGGTCACTGAAGCTTTCTTT

V gene: TRBV5-1
D gene: TRBD1
clone size: .
J gene: TRBJ2-7
CDR3 protein: CASSLWRQGNYEQYF
CDR3 DNA: TGCGCCAGCAGCTTGTGGCGACAGGGAAACTACGAGCAGTACTTC

V gene: TRBV5-1
D gene: TRBD1
clone size: .
J gene: TRBJ1-1
CDR3 protein: CASSIGQGGTEAFF
CDR3 DNA: TGCGCCAGCAGCATCGGACAGGGCGGAACTGAAGCTTTCTTT

V gene: TRBV19
D gene: .
clone size: .
J gene: TRBJ2-3
CDR3 protein: CASSTTWAVSTDTQYF
CDR3 DNA: TGTGCCAGTAGTACGACGTGGGCAGTTAGCACAGATACGCAGTATTTT

V gene: TRBV27
D gene: TRBD1
clone size: .
J gene: TRBJ1-6
CDR3 protein: CASTSHRDRGRPDNSPLHF
CDR3 DNA: TGTGCCAGCACCTCACACCGGGACAGGGGGCGTCCTGATAATTCACCCCTCCACTTT